This T cell receptor beta chain was captured in a study of cytomegalovirus exposure and HLA in healthy donors. Method: immunoSEQ multiplex PCR; TCRdb's copy keeps in-frame clones and lacks some. Of 150,000 or so clones listed, about 86% are singletons. V trimming: 0 bases; J trimming: 6 bases; junction bases outside the gene matches: 13. The germline V gene encodes CDR1 LGHNA and CDR2 YSLEER. CDR3 length: 17 amino acids. The TCR comes from a human donor in good health. Material for sequencing was PBMCs. This chain links TRBV4-3 with TRBJ2-7, with 8 bases lining up with TRBD1. The CDR3 DNA sequence: TGCGCCAGCAGCCAAGACTCCAGCGGGCAGGGGGCGTTCGAGCAGTACTTC. It yields the protein CASSQDSSGQGAFEQYF.